This entry features one T cell receptor (beta chain) sequence. This specimen comes from a study of blood T cell repertoires in COVID-19. The wider study: The United States, Italy and Spain supplied acute and convalescent COVID-19 samples. PBMCs, B-cell-depleted T cells, or T cells provided the cDNA or gDNA that made up the material.

Trimming took off 3 bases at V and 7 bases at J, with 11 bases between the two ends. This CDR3 is built from 14 residues. Looked up from germline, CDR1 is SGHDT and CDR2 is YYEEEE. Authors' methods: Amplification of reference gene primers provided the estimated nucleated cell counts. Sequenced by immunoSEQ multiplex PCR; TCRdb stores in-frame clones only, minus some. V, J and clone size reflect that table, while D and trimming were determined from the DNA. The table has around 16,000 clones, roughly 88% seen once. The rearrangement uses TRBV5-6 and TRBJ1-6; D ambiguous. Sequencing was done on a sample of peripheral blood. The clonotype was recovered from a man aged 70 or older in a cohort sampled during active COVID-19. The CDR3 reads CASSSGFRNSPLHF. CDR3 coding DNA: TGTGCCAGCAGCTCCGGTTTTCGCAATTCACCCCTCCACTTT.